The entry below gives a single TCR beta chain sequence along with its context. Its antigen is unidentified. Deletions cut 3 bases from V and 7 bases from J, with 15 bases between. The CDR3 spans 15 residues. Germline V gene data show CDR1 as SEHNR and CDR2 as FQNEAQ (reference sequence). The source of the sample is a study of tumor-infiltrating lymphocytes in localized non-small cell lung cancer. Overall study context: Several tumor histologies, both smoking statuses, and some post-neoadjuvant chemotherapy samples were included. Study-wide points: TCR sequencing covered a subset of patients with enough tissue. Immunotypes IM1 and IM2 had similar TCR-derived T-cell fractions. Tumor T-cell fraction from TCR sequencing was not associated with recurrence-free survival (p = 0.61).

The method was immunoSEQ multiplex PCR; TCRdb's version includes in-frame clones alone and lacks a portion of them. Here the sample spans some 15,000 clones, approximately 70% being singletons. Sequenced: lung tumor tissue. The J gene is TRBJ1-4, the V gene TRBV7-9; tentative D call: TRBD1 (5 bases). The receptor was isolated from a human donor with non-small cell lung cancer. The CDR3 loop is CASSLLGDGGEKLFF. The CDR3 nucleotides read TGTGCCAGCAGCTTGCTGGGGGACGGGGGTGAAAAACTGTTTTTT.